These 6 T cell receptor beta chains share one sample of origin, sequenced in a study of blood T cell repertoires in COVID-19. The method was immunoSEQ multiplex PCR; TCRdb's version includes in-frame clones alone and lacks a portion of them. The sample shows about 210,000 clones, over 70% of them seen only once. What was sequenced was peripheral blood. These receptors originate from a man aged 50 or older with active or convalescent COVID-19.

V usage is TRBV2 and J usage is TRBJ1-2, with TRBD1 matching over 9 bases. Germline V gene data show CDR1 as SNHLY and CDR2 as FYNNEI. After removal of 7 bases from V and 5 bases from J, the junction contained 14 bases not matched to a gene. The CDR3 sequence is 16 residues long. CDR3 bases: TGTGCCAGCAAGGAGACAGGGGGACCTTTCCTATATGGCTACACCTTC. This encodes CASKETGGPFLYGYTF.

The chain recombines TRBV3-1 (or the pseudogene TRBV3-2) with TRBJ1-1; no definite D call. The V end lost 3 bases, the J end lost 0 bases, and 11 bases lay between the germline ends. The CDR3 contains 15 residues. CDR1 and CDR2 (germline): LGHDT, YNNKEL (reference sequence). The chain's CDR3 is CASSHSSLMNTEAFF. The CDR3 bases are TGTGCCAGCAGCCATAGTTCCCTCATGAACACTGAAGCTTTCTTT.

The chain links TRBV15 to TRBJ1-5, with TRBD1 identical over 8 bases. The trim removed 7 bases at V and 4 bases at J, leaving 6 bases unmatched. From germline, CDR1 is LNHNV and CDR2 YYDKDF (reference sequence). CDR3 length: 14 residues. The CDR3 sequence is CATKDRVRNQPQHF. The CDR3 coding sequence is TGTGCCACCAAGGACAGGGTTCGAAATCAGCCCCAGCATTTT.

J is TRBJ2-1 and V is TRBV9; maybe TRBD1 (6 bases). Looked up from germline, CDR1 is SGDLS and CDR2 is YYNGEE. This CDR3 contains 15 residues. Trimming stripped 3 bases from V and 10 bases from J, with 20 bases between. For the CDR3, the DNA is TGTGCCAGCAGCGCCTATTCACAGGGAGTGCGCGAGCAGTTCTTC. Translation: CASSAYSQGVREQFF.

This clone was counted a few times. V usage is TRBV7-8 and J usage is TRBJ2-2, with a weak D call TRBD1 (5 bases). The germline V gene encodes CDR1 SGHVS and CDR2 FQNEAQ. The CDR3 is 15 amino acids. Trimming removed 1 base from V and 5 bases from J, with 11 bases in between. CDR3 sequence reads: CASSLEWAGTGELFF. In DNA, the CDR3 is TGTGCCAGCAGCTTAGAGTGGGCAGGGACCGGGGAGCTGTTTTTT. The whole variable domain, remainder taken from reference TRBV7-8 and TRBJ2-2, is GAGVSQSPRYKVAKRGQDVALRCDPISGHVSLFWYQQALGQGPEFLTYFQNEAQLDKSGLPSDRFFAERPEGSVSTLKIQRTQQEDSAVYLCASSLEWAGTGELFFGEGSRLTVL.

The gene calls are TRBV2 and TRBJ2-7; 9 bases align to TRBD1. Germline CDR1 SNHLY, CDR2 FYNNEI. V was clipped by 4 bases and J by 5 bases; unmatched bases: 12. The CDR3 is 16 residues long. The CDR3: CASSVWTGVEQNEQYF. The CDR3 DNA follows: TGTGCCAGCAGTGTCTGGACAGGGGTCGAACAGAACGAGCAGTACTTC.